Sequencing of this T cell receptor (beta chain) was carried out in a study of Ad26.COV2.S vaccination and SARS-CoV-2 variants. The CDR3 sequence is 15 residues long. Germline loops: CDR1 SGHAT, CDR2 FQNNGV. Trimming left V 2 bases short and J 4 bases short, with 15 bases between. Repertoires were generated with immunoSEQ multiplex PCR, while TCRdb's copy carries only in-frame clones and drops some. This sample yields a few hundred thousand clones, of which 87% are seen a single time; 3.4% belongs to the top ten. Treatment in this sample: about 20 received Ad26.COV2.S at low or high dose, single or two shots; several received placebo; per-sample allocation not given. Sampling was done on day 63 after the first vaccine or placebo injection.

The sequence derives from a person aged 18-60 years who received the Ad26.COV2.S COVID-19 vaccine or a placebo. The material was peripheral blood, obtained in a trial of Ad26.COV2.S vaccine versus placebo. This chain links TRBV11-2 with TRBJ2-7, with D perhaps given as TRBD1 or TRBD2 (5 bases each). CDR3 loop: CASSLSRGPGYEQYF. CDR3 DNA: TGTGCCAGCAGCTTAAGTAGGGGCCCGGGGTACGAGCAGTACTTC.